This entry lists 24 T cell receptor beta chains sequenced from one sample in a study of a mutant IDH1 vaccine in newly diagnosed glioma. Noted time point: week 11, during vaccination. In every dose of vaccine, 300 ug of mutant IDH1 20-mer peptide was given alongside topical imiquimod. Sequenced by immunoSEQ multiplex PCR; TCRdb stores in-frame clones only, minus some. The sample records about 67,000 clones, 89% being singletons. Their antigen targets remain unknown. The sequencing used PBMCs, collected from a glioma patient whose treatment included an IDH1 peptide vaccine. All receptors come from a man aged 35 to 55 with glioma.

The chain couples TRBV7-2 to TRBJ1-2, with D maybe TRBD1 (6 bases). The V end lost 1 base, the J end lost 7 bases, and 13 bases lay between the germline ends. This CDR3 has 14 amino acids. Germline CDR1 reads SGHTA; CDR2 reads FQGNSA. CDR3 loop: CASSLGRGIVGYTF. CDR3 nucleotide sequence: TGTGCCAGCAGCTTAGGCAGGGGAATCGTTGGCTACACCTTC. The full variable domain, in which reference TRBV7-2 and TRBJ1-2 provide the parts outside the CDR3, is GAGVSQSPSNKVTEKGKDVELRCDPISGHTALYWYRQSLGQGLEFLIYFQGNSAPDKSGLPSDRFSAERTGGSVSTLTIQRTQQEDSAVYLCASSLGRGIVGYTFGSGTRLTVV.

The rearrangement uses TRBV10-3 and TRBJ2-7, with D unclear. The germline V gene encodes CDR1 ENHRY and CDR2 SYGVKD. The CDR3 contains 15 residues. Trimming removed 3 bases at V and 2 bases at J, with 14 bases between. This chain's CDR3 is CAISEGLGRTYEQYF. CDR3 DNA: TGTGCCATCAGTGAAGGGTTGGGCAGGACCTACGAGCAGTACTTC.

This clone was found once. This chain links TRBV6-1 with TRBJ2-1; TRBD2 agrees at 7 bases. This CDR3 region has 15 residues. V trimming: 7 bases; J trimming: 4 bases; junction bases outside the gene matches: 10. Germline CDR1 is MNHNS and CDR2 is SASEGT. The CDR3 is CASTPGGSTYNEQFF. For the CDR3, the DNA is TGTGCCAGCACCCCCGGCGGGAGTACGTACAATGAGCAGTTCTTC.

CDR3 sequence (DNA): TGTGCCACCTCAAGCCTTGACTATGGCTACACCTTC. Translated: CATSSLDYGYTF. The chain is built from TRBV9 and TRBJ1-2; no clear D gene. CDR3 length equals 12 residues. CDR1 and CDR2 (germline): SGDLS, YYNGEE. The ends were cut back, 9 bases at V and 3 bases at J, with 12 bases in the middle.

This clone was found a few times. The rearrangement joins TRBV12-5 to TRBJ1-1; D is ambiguous. CDR1 and CDR2 from the germline V gene are LGHNT and FRNRAP. The germline V and J ends were trimmed by 5 bases and 0 bases, with 13 bases remaining between them. CDR3 length equals 15 residues. Written as DNA, the CDR3 is TGTGCTAGTGGTCCACACAGCTCCCTGAACACTGAAGCTTTCTTT. It specifies CASGPHSSLNTEAFF. Full variable domain (missing parts from reference TRBV12-5 and TRBJ1-1): DARVTQTPRHKVTEMGQEVTMRCQPILGHNTVFWYRQTMMQGLELLAYFRNRAPLDDSGMPKDRFSAEMPDATLATLKIQPSEPRDSAVYFCASGPHSSLNTEAFFGQGTRLTVV.

This chain uses TRBV7-2 with TRBJ1-2, with D maybe TRBD1 (5 bases). Germline V gene lookup returns CDR1 SGHTA and CDR2 FQGNSA. The CDR3 extends over 16 amino acids. V was trimmed by 3 bases and J by 8 bases, leaving 22 bases between them. The chain's CDR3 is CASSFRGGGTPDGYTF. Written as DNA, the CDR3 is TGTGCCAGCAGCTTCCGGGGGGGAGGGACCCCCGACGGCTACACCTTC.

This chain joins TRBV5-4 and TRBJ2-3, with D possibly called TRBD1 or TRBD2 (6 bases each). Germline CDR1 and CDR2: SGHNT and YYREEE (reference sequence). The CDR3 covers 17 residues. V gave up 1 base and J gave up 3 bases, with 18 bases separating them. The CDR3 is CASSLLGRQEGTDTQYF. The CDR3, as DNA: TGTGCCAGCAGCTTGCTTGGGAGACAGGAGGGTACAGATACGCAGTATTTT.

CDR3 sequence reads: CASSPGPRAVNTEAFF. The CDR3 region has the DNA TGCGCCAGCAGCCCAGGGCCCCGAGCAGTGAACACTGAAGCTTTCTTT. The J gene is TRBJ1-1, the V gene TRBV5-1; D is perhaps TRBD1 (5 bases). Germline V gene sequence: CDR1 SGHRS, CDR2 YFSETQ. V was shortened by 4 bases and J by 0 bases, with 16 bases between the two germline ends. The CDR3 has 16 amino acids.

J is TRBJ1-2 and V is TRBV27; 10 nucleotides align to TRBD1. Looked up from germline, CDR1 is MNHEY and CDR2 is SMNVEV (reference sequence). The ends lost 2 bases at V and 2 bases at J; junction bases unmatched: 2. The CDR3 has 15 amino acids. The CDR3 DNA reads as TGTGCCAGCAGTTTACGGGGACAGGGGAACTATGGCTACACCTTC. Translating it yields CASSLRGQGNYGYTF.

V and J are TRBV19 and TRBJ1-6; D ambiguous. V lost 9 bases and J 7 bases, leaving 10 bases between the germline ends. In germline, CDR1 is LNHDA, CDR2 SQIVND (reference sequence). The CDR3 spans 12 residues. The CDR3 reads CASEGGNSPLHF. In DNA, the CDR3 is TGTGCCAGCGAGGGTGGGAATTCACCCCTCCACTTT. Full variable domain (missing parts from reference TRBV19 and TRBJ1-6): DGGITQSPKYLFRKEGQNVTLSCEQNLNHDAMYWYRQDPGQGLRLIYYSQIVNDFQKGDIAEGYSVSREKKESFPLTVTSAQKNPTAFYLCASEGGNSPLHFGNGTRLTVT.

This chain joins TRBV15 and TRBJ1-3; D is ambiguous. Trimming removed 0 bases from V and 0 bases from J, with 6 bases in between. The CDR3 is 15 residues long. Germline CDR1 LNHNV, CDR2 YYDKDF (reference sequence). The chain's CDR3 is CATSRDPNSGNTIYF. CDR3 bases: TGTGCCACCAGCAGAGATCCTAACTCTGGAAACACCATATATTTT.

The V call is TRBV15, the J call TRBJ2-7; tentatively, D is TRBD2 (6 bases). The CDR3 is 15 amino acids. The germline V gene has CDR1 LNHNV and CDR2 YYDKDF (reference sequence). Between the trimmed V and J ends, which lost 3 bases and 2 bases, there was a span of 14 bases. Here the CDR3 DNA reads TGTGCCACCAGCAGGGGGAGGACGGGAGCCTACGAGCAGTACGTC. Encoded protein: CATSRGRTGAYEQYV.

The V and J genes are TRBV11-2 and TRBJ1-2, with D uncertain. V lost 5 bases and J 5 bases, leaving 12 bases between the germline ends. CDR3 length equals 13 residues. Germline V gene sequence: CDR1 SGHAT, CDR2 FQNNGV. In DNA, the CDR3 is TGTGCCAGCAGCCGAGGGTCTCTATATGGCTACACCTTC. It yields the protein CASSRGSLYGYTF.

Of note for this clone: Different DNA sequences within this sample yield the same CDR3. The J gene is TRBJ2-7, the V gene TRBV29-1; 8 nucleotides agree with TRBD1. The germline CDR1 and CDR2 sequences are SQVTM and ANQGSEA. The CDR3 runs 13 residues. V trimming: 4 bases; J trimming: 6 bases; junction bases outside the gene matches: 8. The CDR3: CSVGGQGKGEQYF. The CDR3 DNA is TGCAGCGTTGGAGGACAGGGAAAGGGCGAGCAGTACTTC.

J is TRBJ1-1 and V is TRBV4-1; unclear D gene. The V and J ends lost 2 bases and 1 base respectively, with 8 bases between them. Germline CDR1 reads MGHRA; CDR2 reads YSYEKL. The CDR3 totals 14 residues. The CDR3 DNA reads TGCGCCAGCAGCCAATCGGGAAGGAACACTGAAGCTTTCTTT. Translation gives CASSQSGRNTEAFF.

The rearrangement links TRBV5-6 to TRBJ2-7; TRBD1 matches 11 bases. CDR1 SGHDT and CDR2 YYEEEE come from the germline V gene. CDR3 size: 15 residues. The V and J ends lost 3 bases and 3 bases, in that order; junction bases with no gene match: 5. In DNA, the CDR3 is TGTGCCAGCAGCTCGACGGGGACAGGGGGCTACGAGCAGTACGTC. It is translated as CASSSTGTGGYEQYV.

The chain recombines TRBV28 with TRBJ1-1, with D possibly being TRBD1 (5 bases). Per germline, CDR1 MDHEN and CDR2 SYDVKM. The CDR3 is 13 amino acids. The ends were cut back, 9 bases at V and 0 bases at J, with 11 bases in the middle. The CDR3 nucleotides are TGTGCCAGTACAGGTCCCATGAACACTGAAGCTTTCTTT. It is translated as CASTGPMNTEAFF.

The chain couples TRBV16 to TRBJ2-1; TRBD2 is a possible D gene (6 bases). CDR3 length: 17 residues. Germline V lookup: CDR1 KGHSY, CDR2 FQNENV. The V and J ends lost 2 bases and 2 bases respectively, with 16 bases between them. CDR3 coding DNA: TGTGCCAGCAGCCAACGAACGGGGGAATCCCCCTACAATGAGCAGTTCTTC. This codes for CASSQRTGESPYNEQFF.

This clone has just a few counts. This rearrangement joins TRBV9 to TRBJ1-5; TRBD1 aligns across 10 bases. V shed 0 bases and J 1 base; nucleotides not matched to a gene: 7. The germline gives CDR1 SGDLS, CDR2 YYNGEE. The CDR3 has 18 residues. As DNA, the CDR3 is TGTGCCAGCAGCGTAGTGGGACAGGGGTTTGGGAGCAATCAGCCCCAGCATTTT. The encoded protein is CASSVVGQGFGSNQPQHF.

The chain combines TRBV6-6 with TRBJ1-2; the match to TRBD1 covers 8 bases. Germline values: CDR1 MNHNY, CDR2 SVGAGI (reference sequence). This CDR3 has 14 amino acids. V shed 2 bases and J 6 bases; nucleotides not matched to a gene: 5. CDR3 sequence: CASSYAETGDGYTF. CDR3 bases: TGTGCCAGCAGTTACGCCGAGACAGGGGATGGCTACACCTTC.

This clone turned up a few times. The chain carries TRBV2 and TRBJ1-1; the D gene is possibly TRBD1 (5 bases). The CDR3 spans 15 residues. The V and J ends lost 6 bases and 0 bases respectively, with 14 bases between them. Germline V gene sequence: CDR1 SNHLY, CDR2 FYNNEI. CDR3 protein: CASRRAGHLNTEAFF. Written as DNA, the CDR3 is TGTGCCAGCAGGCGCGCAGGACACTTGAACACTGAAGCTTTCTTT. Full variable domain (remainder filled in from reference TRBV2 and TRBJ1-1): EPEVTQTPSHQVTQMGQEVILRCVPISNHLYFYWYRQILGQKVEFLVSFYNNEISEKSEIFDDQFSVERPDGSNFTLKIRSTKLEDSAMYFCASRRAGHLNTEAFFGQGTRLTVV.

The chain is built from TRBV29-1 and TRBJ2-1, with TRBD2 matching 10 bases. V shed 7 bases and J 10 bases; nucleotides not matched to a gene: 10. CDR3 length equals 13 residues. CDR1 is SQVTM and CDR2 is ANQGSEA in the germline V gene. The DNA of the CDR3 is TGCAGCGGGGAGGGTAGCGGGGGGACCGAGCAGTTCTTC. It is translated as CSGEGSGGTEQFF.

The chain uses TRBV5-8 and TRBJ2-7; 9 positions match TRBD1. J lost 6 bases, V lost 3 bases, and 10 bases had no gene match. The length of the CDR3 is 15 residues. Looked up from germline, CDR1 is SGHTS and CDR2 is YDEGEE. The CDR3 sequence is CASSSGQGYESEQYV. The CDR3 coding sequence is TGTGCCAGCAGCTCTGGACAGGGGTATGAAAGCGAGCAGTACGTC.

The chain links TRBV19 to TRBJ2-1; 9 bases agree with TRBD2. This CDR3 comprises 16 residues. Germline CDR1 is LNHDA and CDR2 is SQIVND (reference sequence). The V gene end was trimmed by 4 bases and the J gene end by 2 bases; junction bases not matched to a gene: 6. CDR3 sequence reads: CASSRLAGPTYNEQFF. DNA for the CDR3: TGTGCCAGTAGTAGGCTAGCGGGACCCACCTACAATGAGCAGTTCTTC.